A selection of T cell receptor beta chains follows, all from one sample in a study of cytomegalovirus exposure and HLA in healthy donors. Libraries were prepared by immunoSEQ multiplex PCR; TCRdb keeps only in-frame clonotypes and omits some of them. This table holds 65,000 to 95,000 clones, about three quarters found once. Specimen: PBMCs. Receptors were obtained from a male donor in good health and CMV-seropositive. The CDR3 runs from the conserved cysteine through the conserved F or W. D genes are given only for firm matches. A clone size is listed for some rows: how often the clone was seen (once, few, many), or a class if it is expanded.

TRBV19	TRBJ1-5	.	.	CASSQTGTLSNQPQHF	TGTGCCAGTAGCCAAACCGGGACACTGAGCAATCAGCCCCAGCATTTT
TRBV25-1	TRBJ2-7	TRBD1	few	CASRATGGGEQYF	TGTGCCAGCAGAGCAACAGGGGGCGGCGAGCAGTACTTC
TRBV7-9	TRBJ1-2	TRBD1	.	CASSPGQGAYGGYTF	TGTGCCAGCAGCCCAGGACAGGGGGCTTATGGTGGCTACACCTTC
TRBV5-1	TRBJ2-3	.	.	CASSLVGDTQYF	TGCGCCAGCAGCTTGGTGGGCGATACGCAGTATTTT
TRBV5-1	TRBJ2-7	TRBD2	.	CASSYGLAGGPDEQYF	TGCGCCAGCAGTTACGGACTAGCGGGAGGGCCCGACGAGCAGTACTTC
TRBV5-1	TRBJ2-3	.	.	CASSLLALADTQYF	TGCGCCAGCAGCTTACTAGCTCTCGCAGATACGCAGTATTTT
TRBV7-8	TRBJ1-2	.	.	CASSLVGGDGYTF	TGTGCCAGCAGCTTAGTAGGGGGAGATGGCTACACCTTC
TRBV11-3	TRBJ2-7	TRBD1	once	CASSFGTGPYEQYF	TGTGCCAGCAGCTTTGGGACAGGTCCATACGAGCAGTACTTC
TRBV18	TRBJ1-1	.	.	CASSSSSAGGNTEAFF	TGTGCCAGCTCATCCTCGTCCGCAGGAGGCAACACTGAAGCTTTCTTT
TRBV18	TRBJ2-7	TRBD1	.	CASSPPTRGMSFGEQYF	TGTGCCAGCTCACCACCGACCAGGGGGATGAGTTTCGGCGAGCAGTACTTC
TRBV9	TRBJ1-3	.	.	CASSPTGTGNTIYF	TGTGCCAGCAGCCCGACTGGAACTGGAAACACCATATATTTT
TRBV19	TRBJ2-7	.	.	CASSISLTPGSEQYF	TGTGCCAGTAGTATCTCCCTCACTCCGGGAAGCGAGCAGTACTTC
TRBV28	TRBJ1-1	.	.	CASILADNPLNTEAFF	.
TRBV9	TRBJ2-3	.	.	CASSVDGSRTDTQYF	TGTGCCAGCAGCGTAGACGGGAGTCGCACAGATACGCAGTATTTT
TRBV5-4	TRBJ1-2	.	.	CASSLGGGIGGYTF	TGTGCCAGCAGCTTAGGCGGAGGGATTGGCGGCTACACCTTC
TRBV19	TRBJ2-7	TRBD2	.	CASSYFPTTSGSYEQYF	TGTGCCAGTAGTTACTTCCCCACGACTAGCGGGAGTTACGAGCAGTACTTC
TRBV19	TRBJ2-4	.	.	CASSSRVLTKNIQYF	TGTGCCAGTAGTAGCAGGGTCTTGACCAAAAACATTCAGTACTTC
TRBV28	TRBJ1-2	TRBD1	few	CASSRLGQGARGYTF	TGTGCCAGCAGCCGTCTTGGGCAGGGGGCGCGAGGCTACACCTTC
TRBV5-4	TRBJ1-2	TRBD1	few	CASRAPGQGDYGYTF	TGTGCCAGCAGAGCCCCGGGACAGGGGGACTATGGCTACACCTTC
TRBV5-1	TRBJ2-3	TRBD2	.	CASSLAASGRRTDTQYF	TGCGCCAGCAGCTTGGCCGCTAGCGGGAGGAGGACAGATACGCAGTATTTT
TRBV19	TRBJ1-2	.	.	CASRTTGVRDGYTF	TGTGCCAGTAGGACGACCGGCGTTCGGGATGGCTACACCTTC
TRBV27	TRBJ2-4	.	.	CASSLFTNTAKNIQYF	TGTGCCAGCAGTTTATTCACAAACACAGCCAAAAACATTCAGTACTTC
TRBV27	TRBJ2-7	.	.	CASTSRGVGYEQYF	TGTGCCAGCACATCCAGGGGAGTTGGCTACGAGCAGTACTTC
TRBV6-1	TRBJ2-6	.	.	CASDRYSGANVLTF	TGTGCCAGCGACAGGTACTCTGGGGCCAACGTCCTGACTTTC